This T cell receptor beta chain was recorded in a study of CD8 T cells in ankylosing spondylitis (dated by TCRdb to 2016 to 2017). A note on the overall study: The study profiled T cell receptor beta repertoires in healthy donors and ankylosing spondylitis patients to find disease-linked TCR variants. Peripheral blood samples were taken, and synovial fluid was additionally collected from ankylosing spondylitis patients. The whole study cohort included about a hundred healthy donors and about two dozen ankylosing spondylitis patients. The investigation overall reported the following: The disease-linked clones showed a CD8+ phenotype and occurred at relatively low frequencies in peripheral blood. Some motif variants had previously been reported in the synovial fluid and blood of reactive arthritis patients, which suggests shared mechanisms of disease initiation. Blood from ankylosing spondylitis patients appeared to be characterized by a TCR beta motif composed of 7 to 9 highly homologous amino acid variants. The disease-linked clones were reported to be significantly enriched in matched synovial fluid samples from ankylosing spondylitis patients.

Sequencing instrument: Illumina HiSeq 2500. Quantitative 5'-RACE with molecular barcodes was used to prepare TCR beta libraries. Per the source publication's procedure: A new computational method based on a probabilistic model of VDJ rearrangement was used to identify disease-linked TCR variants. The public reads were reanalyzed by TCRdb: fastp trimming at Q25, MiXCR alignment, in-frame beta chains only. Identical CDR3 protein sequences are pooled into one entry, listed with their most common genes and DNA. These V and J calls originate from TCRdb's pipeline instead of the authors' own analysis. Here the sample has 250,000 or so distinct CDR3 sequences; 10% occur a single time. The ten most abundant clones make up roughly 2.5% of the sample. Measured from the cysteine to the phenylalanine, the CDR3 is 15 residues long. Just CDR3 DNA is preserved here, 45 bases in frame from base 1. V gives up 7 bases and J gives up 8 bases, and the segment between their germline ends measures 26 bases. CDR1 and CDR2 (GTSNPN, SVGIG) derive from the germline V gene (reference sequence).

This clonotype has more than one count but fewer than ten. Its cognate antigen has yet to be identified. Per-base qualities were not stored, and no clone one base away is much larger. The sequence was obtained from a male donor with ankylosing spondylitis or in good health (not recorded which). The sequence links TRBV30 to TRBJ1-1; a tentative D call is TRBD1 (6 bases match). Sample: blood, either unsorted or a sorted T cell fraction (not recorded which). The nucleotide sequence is TGTGCCTATACCGATAAGGGGGGAGGGAGGTTCGAAGCTTTCTTT. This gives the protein CAYTDKGGGRFEAFF.